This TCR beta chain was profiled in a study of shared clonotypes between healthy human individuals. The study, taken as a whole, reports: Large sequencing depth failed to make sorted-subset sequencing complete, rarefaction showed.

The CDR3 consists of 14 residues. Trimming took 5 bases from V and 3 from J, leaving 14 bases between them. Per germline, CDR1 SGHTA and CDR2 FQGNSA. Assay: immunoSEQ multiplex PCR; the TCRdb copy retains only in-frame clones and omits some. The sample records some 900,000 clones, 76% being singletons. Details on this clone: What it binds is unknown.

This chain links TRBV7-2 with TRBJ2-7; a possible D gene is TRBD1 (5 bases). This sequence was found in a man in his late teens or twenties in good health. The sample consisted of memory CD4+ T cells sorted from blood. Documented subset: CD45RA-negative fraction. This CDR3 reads CASSRQSGNYEQYF. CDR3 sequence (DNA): TGTGCCAGCAGCCGACAGTCAGGGAACTACGAGCAGTACTTC.